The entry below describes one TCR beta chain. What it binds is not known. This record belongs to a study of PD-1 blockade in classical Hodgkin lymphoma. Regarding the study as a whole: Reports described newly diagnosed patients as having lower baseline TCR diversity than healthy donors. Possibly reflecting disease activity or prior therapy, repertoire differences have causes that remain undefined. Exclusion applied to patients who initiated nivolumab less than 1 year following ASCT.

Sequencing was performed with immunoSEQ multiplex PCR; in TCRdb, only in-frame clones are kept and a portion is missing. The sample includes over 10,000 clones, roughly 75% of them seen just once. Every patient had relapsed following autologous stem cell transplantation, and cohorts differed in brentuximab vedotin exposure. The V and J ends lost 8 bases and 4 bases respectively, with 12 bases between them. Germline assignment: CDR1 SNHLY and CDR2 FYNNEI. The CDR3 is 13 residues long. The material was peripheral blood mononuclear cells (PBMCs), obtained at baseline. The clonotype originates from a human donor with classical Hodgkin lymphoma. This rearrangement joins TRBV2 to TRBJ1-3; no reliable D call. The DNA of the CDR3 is TGTGCCAGCGACCCGGGGATCGGAAACACCATATATTTT. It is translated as CASDPGIGNTIYF.